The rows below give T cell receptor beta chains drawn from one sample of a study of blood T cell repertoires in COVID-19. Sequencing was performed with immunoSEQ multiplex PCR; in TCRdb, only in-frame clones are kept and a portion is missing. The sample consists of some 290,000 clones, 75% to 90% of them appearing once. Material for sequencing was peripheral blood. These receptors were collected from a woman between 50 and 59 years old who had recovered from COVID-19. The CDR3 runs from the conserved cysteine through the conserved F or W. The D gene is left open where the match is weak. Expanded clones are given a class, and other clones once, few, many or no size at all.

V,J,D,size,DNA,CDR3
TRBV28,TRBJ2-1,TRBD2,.,TGTGCCAGCAGTTCCGGGACTAGCGAACTCTCCTACAATGAGCAGTTCTTC,CASSSGTSELSYNEQFF
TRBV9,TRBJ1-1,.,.,TGTGCCAGCAGTTCGTCCCTGGGGGGCACTGAAGCTTTCTTT,CASSSSLGGTEAFF
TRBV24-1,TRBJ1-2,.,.,TGTGCCACCAGTGACCCCACCGGGGGGCCTAACTATGGCTACACCTTC,CATSDPTGGPNYGYTF
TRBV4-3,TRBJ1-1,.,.,TGCGCCAGCAGCCAAGTGGAGGGAACTGAAGCTTTCTTT,CASSQVEGTEAFF
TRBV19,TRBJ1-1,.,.,TGTGCCAGTAGAGAACCGGGGGGGGGAAACACTGAAGCTTTCTTT,CASREPGGGNTEAFF
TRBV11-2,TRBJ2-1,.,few,TGTGCCAGCAGCCGCGGGCGCAGCTCCTACAATGAGCAGTTCTTC,CASSRGRSSYNEQFF
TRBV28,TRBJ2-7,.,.,TGTGCCAGCTCCTTGAGGCTCGAGCAGTACTTC,CASSLRLEQYF
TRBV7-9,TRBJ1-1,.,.,TGTGCCAGCAGCTTACAGGGGATGGGTGAAGCTTTCTTT,CASSLQGMGEAFF
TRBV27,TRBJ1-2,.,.,TGTGCCAGCAGTTTAAGTGGTTGGGGGGGACCCTATGGCTACACCTTC,CASSLSGWGGPYGYTF
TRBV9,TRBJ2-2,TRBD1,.,TGTGCCAGCAGCCCTCGACAGGGCAACACCGGGGAGCTGTTTTTT,CASSPRQGNTGELFF
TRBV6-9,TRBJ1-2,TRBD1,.,TGTGCCAGCAGTTACCGGGACAGGCTCCTTGTAGGCTATGGCTACACCTTC,CASSYRDRLLVGYGYTF
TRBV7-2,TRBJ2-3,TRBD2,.,TGTGCCAGCAGCCGGCTCGGACTAGCGGGGACCCCAGATACGCAGTATTTT,CASSRLGLAGTPDTQYF